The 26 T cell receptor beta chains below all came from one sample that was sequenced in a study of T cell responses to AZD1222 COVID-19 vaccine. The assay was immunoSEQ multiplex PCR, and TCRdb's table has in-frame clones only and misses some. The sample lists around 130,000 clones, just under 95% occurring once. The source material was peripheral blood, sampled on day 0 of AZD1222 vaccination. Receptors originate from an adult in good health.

CDR3 amino acids: CSVDRVGYGYTF. The CDR3 coding sequence is TGCAGCGTTGACAGGGTGGGCTATGGCTACACCTTC. This chain connects TRBV29-1 to TRBJ1-2; maybe TRBD1 (5 bases). The V gene lost 3 bases and the J gene lost 4 bases, with 9 bases spanning the gap. CDR3 size: 12 residues. The V gene's germline CDR1 is SQVTM and CDR2 ANQGSEA.

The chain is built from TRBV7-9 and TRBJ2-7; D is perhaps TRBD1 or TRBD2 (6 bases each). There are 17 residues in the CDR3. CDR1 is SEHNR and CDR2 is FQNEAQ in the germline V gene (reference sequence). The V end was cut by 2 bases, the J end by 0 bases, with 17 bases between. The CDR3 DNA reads TGTGCCAGCAGCTTATCCCCGAGGGGGGACACCTCCTACGAGCAGTACTTC. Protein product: CASSLSPRGDTSYEQYF.

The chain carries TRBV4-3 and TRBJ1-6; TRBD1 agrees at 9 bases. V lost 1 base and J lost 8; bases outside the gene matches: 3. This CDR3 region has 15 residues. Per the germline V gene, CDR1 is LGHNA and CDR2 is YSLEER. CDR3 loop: CASSQAGQGYSPLHF. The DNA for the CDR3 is TGCGCCAGCAGCCAAGCGGGACAGGGTTATTCACCCCTCCACTTT.

As DNA, the CDR3 is TGTGCCAGCAGTTACGGCGCGGGAAGGGCCAGCAATCAGCCCCAGCATTTT. Translation: CASSYGAGRASNQPQHF. The chain uses TRBV6-2 or TRBV6-3 and TRBJ1-5; D unresolved. V was cut by 2 bases and J by 1 base, with 15 bases left in between. The CDR3 is 17 residues long. CDR1 is MNHEY and CDR2 is SVGEGT in the germline V gene.

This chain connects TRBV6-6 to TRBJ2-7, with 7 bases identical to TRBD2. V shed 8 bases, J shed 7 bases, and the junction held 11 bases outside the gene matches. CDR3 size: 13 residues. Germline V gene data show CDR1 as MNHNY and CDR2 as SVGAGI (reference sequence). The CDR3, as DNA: TGTGCCAGCTCCCTGGGAGGGCTGGGTGAGCAGTACTTC. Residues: CASSLGGLGEQYF.

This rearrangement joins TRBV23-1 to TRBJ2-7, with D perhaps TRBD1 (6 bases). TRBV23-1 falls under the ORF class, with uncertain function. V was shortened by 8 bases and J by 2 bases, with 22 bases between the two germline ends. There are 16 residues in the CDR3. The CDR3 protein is CASPDRLKRVPYEQYF. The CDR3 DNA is TGCGCCAGCCCGGACAGACTAAAGAGGGTTCCCTACGAGCAGTACTTC.

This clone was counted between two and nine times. CDR3 sequence: CASSQDIQEGEKLFF. Here the CDR3 DNA reads TGTGCCAGCAGCCAAGATATCCAGGAAGGTGAAAAACTGTTTTTT. The V gene is TRBV3-1 (or the pseudogene TRBV3-2), the J gene TRBJ1-4, with unresolved D. Between the trimmed V and J ends, which lost 0 bases and 7 bases, there was a span of 12 bases. The CDR3 has 15 amino acids. Germline CDR1 is LGHDT and CDR2 is YNNKEL (reference sequence).

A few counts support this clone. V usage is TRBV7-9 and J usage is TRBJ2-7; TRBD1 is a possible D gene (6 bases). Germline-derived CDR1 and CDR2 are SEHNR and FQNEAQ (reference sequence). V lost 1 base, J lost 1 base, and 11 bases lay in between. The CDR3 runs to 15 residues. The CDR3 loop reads CASSLVGQKSYEQYF. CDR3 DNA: TGTGCCAGCAGCTTAGTCGGACAGAAATCCTACGAGCAGTACTTC. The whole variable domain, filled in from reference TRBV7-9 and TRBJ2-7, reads DTGVSQNPRHKITKRGQNVTFRCDPISEHNRLYWYRQTLGQGPEFLTYFQNEAQLEKSRLLSDRFSAERPKGSFSTLEIQRTEQGDSAMYLCASSLVGQKSYEQYFGPGTRLTVT.

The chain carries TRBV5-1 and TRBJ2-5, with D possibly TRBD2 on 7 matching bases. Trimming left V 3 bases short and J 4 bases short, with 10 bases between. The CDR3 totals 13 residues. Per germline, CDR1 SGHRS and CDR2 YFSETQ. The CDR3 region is CASSWGGGETQYF. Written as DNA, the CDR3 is TGCGCCAGCAGCTGGGGGGGCGGAGAGACCCAGTACTTC.

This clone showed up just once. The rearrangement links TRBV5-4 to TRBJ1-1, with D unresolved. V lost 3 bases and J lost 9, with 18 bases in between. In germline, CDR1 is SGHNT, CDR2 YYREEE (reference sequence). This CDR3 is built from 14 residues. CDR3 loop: CASSSRDFSPKAFF. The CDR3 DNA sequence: TGTGCCAGCAGCTCCCGGGATTTTTCTCCAAAAGCTTTCTTT.

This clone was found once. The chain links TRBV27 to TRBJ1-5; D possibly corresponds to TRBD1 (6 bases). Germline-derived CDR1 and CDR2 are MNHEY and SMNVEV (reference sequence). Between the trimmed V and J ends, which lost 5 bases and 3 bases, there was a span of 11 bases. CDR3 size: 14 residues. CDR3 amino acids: CASSRTASNQPQHF. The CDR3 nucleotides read TGTGCCAGCAGTCGGACAGCCTCCAATCAGCCCCAGCATTTT.

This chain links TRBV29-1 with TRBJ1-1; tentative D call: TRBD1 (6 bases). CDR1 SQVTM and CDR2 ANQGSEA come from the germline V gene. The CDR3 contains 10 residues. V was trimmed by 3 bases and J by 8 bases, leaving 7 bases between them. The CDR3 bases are TGCAGCGTTGAGGGGACAGAAGCTTTCTTT. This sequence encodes CSVEGTEAFF.

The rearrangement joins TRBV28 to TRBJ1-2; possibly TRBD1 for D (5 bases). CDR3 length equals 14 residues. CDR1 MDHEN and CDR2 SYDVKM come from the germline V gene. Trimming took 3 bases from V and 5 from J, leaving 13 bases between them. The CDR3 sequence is CASSFQRGGYGYTF. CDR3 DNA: TGTGCCAGCAGTTTTCAAAGGGGCGGGTATGGCTACACCTTC.

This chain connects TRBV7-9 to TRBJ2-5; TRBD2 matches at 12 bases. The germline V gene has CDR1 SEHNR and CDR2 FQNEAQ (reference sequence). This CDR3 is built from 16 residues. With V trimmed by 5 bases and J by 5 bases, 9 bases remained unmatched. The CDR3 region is CASSQTSGSLGETQYF. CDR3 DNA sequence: TGTGCCAGCAGCCAGACTAGCGGGAGTCTTGGGGAGACCCAGTACTTC.

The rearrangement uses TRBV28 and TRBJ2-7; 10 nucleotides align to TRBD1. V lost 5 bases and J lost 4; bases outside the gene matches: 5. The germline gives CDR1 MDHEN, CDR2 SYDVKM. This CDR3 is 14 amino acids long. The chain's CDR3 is CASSRTGGPYEQYF. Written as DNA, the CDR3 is TGTGCCAGCAGTCGGACAGGGGGGCCTTACGAGCAGTACTTC.

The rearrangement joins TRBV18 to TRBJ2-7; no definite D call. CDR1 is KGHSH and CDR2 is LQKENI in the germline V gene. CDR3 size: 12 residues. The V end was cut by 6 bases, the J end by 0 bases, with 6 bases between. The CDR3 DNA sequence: TGTGCCAGCTCGAATTCCTCCTACGAGCAGTACTTC. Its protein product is CASSNSSYEQYF.

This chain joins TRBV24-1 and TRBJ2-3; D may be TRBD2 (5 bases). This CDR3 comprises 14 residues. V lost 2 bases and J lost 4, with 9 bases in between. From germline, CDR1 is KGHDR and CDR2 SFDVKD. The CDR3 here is CATSDWTSADTQYF. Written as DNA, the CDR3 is TGTGCCACCAGTGATTGGACTTCCGCAGATACGCAGTATTTT.

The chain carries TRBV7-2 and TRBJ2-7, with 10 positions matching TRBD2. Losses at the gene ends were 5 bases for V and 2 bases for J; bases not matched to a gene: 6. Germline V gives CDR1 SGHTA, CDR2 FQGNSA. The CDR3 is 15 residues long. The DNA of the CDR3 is TGTGCCAGCAGCCAAGGGAGCGGGAGGGCCTACGAGCAGTACTTC. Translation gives CASSQGSGRAYEQYF. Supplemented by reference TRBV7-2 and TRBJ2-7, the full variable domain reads GAGVSQSPSNKVTEKGKDVELRCDPISGHTALYWYRQSLGQGLEFLIYFQGNSAPDKSGLPSDRFSAERTGGSVSTLTIQRTQQEDSAVYLCASSQGSGRAYEQYFGPGTRLTVT.

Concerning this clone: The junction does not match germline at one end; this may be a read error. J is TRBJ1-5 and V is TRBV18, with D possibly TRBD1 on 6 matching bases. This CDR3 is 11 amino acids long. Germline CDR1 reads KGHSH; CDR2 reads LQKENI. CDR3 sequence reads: CASSPGQGQSF. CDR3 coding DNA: TGTGCCAGCTCACCAGGGCAGGGGCAGTCGTTC.

CDR3 in amino acids: CAWTTSGRPGGPDTQYF. The CDR3 DNA follows: TGTGCCTGGACGACTAGCGGGAGACCCGGGGGTCCAGATACGCAGTATTTT. This chain connects TRBV30 to TRBJ2-3; 12 nucleotides align to TRBD2. The CDR3 runs to 17 residues. Germline V gene lookup returns CDR1 GTSNPN and CDR2 SVGIG (reference sequence). Germline trimming cut 4 bases from V and 4 bases from J; bases unmatched to any gene: 12.

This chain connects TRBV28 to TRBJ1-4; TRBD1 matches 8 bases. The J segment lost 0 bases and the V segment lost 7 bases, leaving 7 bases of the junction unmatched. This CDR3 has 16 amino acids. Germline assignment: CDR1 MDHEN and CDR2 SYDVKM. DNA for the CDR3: TGTGCCAGCACCTCCTCGGACAGGGCAACTAATGAAAAACTGTTTTTT. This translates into CASTSSDRATNEKLFF.

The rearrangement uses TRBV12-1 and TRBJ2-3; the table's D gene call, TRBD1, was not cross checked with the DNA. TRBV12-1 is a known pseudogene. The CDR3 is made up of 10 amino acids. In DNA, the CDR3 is TGTGCCAGCAGTCAAGATACGCAGTATTTT. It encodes CASSQDTQYF.

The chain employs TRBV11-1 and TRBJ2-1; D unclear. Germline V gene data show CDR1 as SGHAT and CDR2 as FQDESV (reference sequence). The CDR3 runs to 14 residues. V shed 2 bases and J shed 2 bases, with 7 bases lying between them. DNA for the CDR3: TGTGCCAGCAGCTTAAGGGAAGCCTACAATGAGCAGTTCTTC. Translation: CASSLREAYNEQFF.

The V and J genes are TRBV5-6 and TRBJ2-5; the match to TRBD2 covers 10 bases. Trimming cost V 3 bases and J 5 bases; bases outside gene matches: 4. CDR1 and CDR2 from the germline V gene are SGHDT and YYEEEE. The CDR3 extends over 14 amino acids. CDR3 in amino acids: CASSSPTSGETQYF. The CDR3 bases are TGTGCCAGCAGCTCTCCGACTAGCGGGGAGACCCAGTACTTC.

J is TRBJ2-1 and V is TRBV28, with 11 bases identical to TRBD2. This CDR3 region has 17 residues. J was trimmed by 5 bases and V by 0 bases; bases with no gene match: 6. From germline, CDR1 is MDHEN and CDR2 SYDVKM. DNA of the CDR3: TGTGCCAGCAGTTTATGGTTAGGACTAGCGGGTAACAATGAGCAGTTCTTC. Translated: CASSLWLGLAGNNEQFF.

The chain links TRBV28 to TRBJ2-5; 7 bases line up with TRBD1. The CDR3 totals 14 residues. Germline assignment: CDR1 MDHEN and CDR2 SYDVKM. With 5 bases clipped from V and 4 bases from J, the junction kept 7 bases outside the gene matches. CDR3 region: CASSGRNRGETQYF. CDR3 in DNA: TGTGCCAGCAGTGGACGGAACAGGGGAGAGACCCAGTACTTC.